This T cell receptor (beta chain) was recovered during a study of cytomegalovirus exposure and HLA in healthy donors. The primer mix had 60 Vbeta and 13 Jbeta primers. The assay was immunoSEQ multiplex PCR, and TCRdb's table has in-frame clones only and misses some. The sample holds about 64,000 clones, about 85% seen once. CDR3 length: 15 amino acids. Per germline, CDR1 SGHTA and CDR2 FQGNSA. With 3 bases clipped from V and 0 bases from J, the junction kept 2 bases outside the gene matches. The receptor's source is a female donor in good health and CMV-seronegative. The genes are TRBV7-2 and TRBJ1-1; TRBD1 aligns across 9 bases. The specimen was PBMCs. CDR3 sequence: CASSFGDRVNTEAFF. Written as DNA, the CDR3 is TGTGCCAGCAGCTTTGGGGACAGGGTGAACACTGAAGCTTTCTTT.